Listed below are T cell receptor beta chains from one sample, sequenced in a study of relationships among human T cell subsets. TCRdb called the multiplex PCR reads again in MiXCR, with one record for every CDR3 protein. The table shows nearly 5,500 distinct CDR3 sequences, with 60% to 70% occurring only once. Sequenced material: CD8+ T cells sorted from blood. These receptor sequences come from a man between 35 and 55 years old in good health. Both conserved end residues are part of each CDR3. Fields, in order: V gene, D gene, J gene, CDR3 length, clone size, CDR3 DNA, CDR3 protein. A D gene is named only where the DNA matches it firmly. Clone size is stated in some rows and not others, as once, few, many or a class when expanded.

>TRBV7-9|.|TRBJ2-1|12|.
TGTGCCAGCAGCTTAGTGGTAAATGAGCAGTTCTTC
CASSLVVNEQFF
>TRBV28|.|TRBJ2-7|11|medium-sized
TGTGCCAGCACCAAAACCTACGAGCAGTACTTC
CASTKTYEQYF
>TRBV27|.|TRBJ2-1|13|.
TGTGCCAGCAGTTTAGGCCTAGCAAGCGAGCAGTTCTTC
CASSLGLASEQFF
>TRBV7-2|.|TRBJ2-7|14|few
TGTGCCAGCAGCTTAGGCGGCTCAGCCTACGAGCAGTACTTC
CASSLGGSAYEQYF
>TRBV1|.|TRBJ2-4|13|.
TGCACCAGCAGCCTTGGGACTTGTGACATTCAGTACTTC
CTSSLGTCDIQYF
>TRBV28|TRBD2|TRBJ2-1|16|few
TGTGCCAGCAGTTCCTCGGGGACTAGCGGGGAGAGGGAGCAGTTCTTC
CASSSSGTSGEREQFF
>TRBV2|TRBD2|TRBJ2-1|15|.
TGTGCCAGCAGTGAAGTCGCGGGAGACTACAATGAGCAGTTCTTC
CASSEVAGDYNEQFF
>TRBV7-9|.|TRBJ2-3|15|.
TGTGCCAGCAGCTTATCAGGGGACAGCACAGATACGCAGTATTTT
CASSLSGDSTDTQYF
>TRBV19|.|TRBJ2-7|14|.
TGTGCCAGTAGTCCCCTGGGCGCATCCTACGAGCAGTACTTC
CASSPLGASYEQYF
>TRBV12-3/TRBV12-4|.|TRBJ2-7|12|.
TGTGCCAGCAGTTTTTCCAACTACGAGCAGTACTTC
CASSFSNYEQYF
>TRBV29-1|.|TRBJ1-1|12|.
TGCAGCGTCTTGGACGGGAACACTGAAGCTTTCTTT
CSVLDGNTEAFF
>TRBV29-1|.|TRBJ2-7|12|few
TGCAGCGTGGGGGACCCGGCAGACGAGCAGTACTTC
CSVGDPADEQYF
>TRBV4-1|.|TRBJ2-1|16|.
TGCGCCAGCAGCCATTCGCCTGGGAGCTCCTACAATGAGCAGTTCTTC
CASSHSPGSSYNEQFF
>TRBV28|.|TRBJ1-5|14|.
TGTGCCAGCAGTGCAGAATTCGGCAATCAGCCCCAGCATTTT
CASSAEFGNQPQHF
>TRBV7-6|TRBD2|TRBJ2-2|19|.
TGTGCCAGCCAGCGTGAACTAGCGGGAGGGCCAACGAACACCGGGGAGCTGTTTTTT
CASQRELAGGPTNTGELFF
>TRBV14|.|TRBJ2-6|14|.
TGTGCCAGCAGCCAGGGGTATGGGGCCAACGTCCTGACTTTC
CASSQGYGANVLTF
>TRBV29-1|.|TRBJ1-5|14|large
TGCAGCGTCGCTCCGGGAGGTCACAATCAGCCCCAGCATTTT
CSVAPGGHNQPQHF
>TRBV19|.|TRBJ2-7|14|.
TGTGCCGGTAGTATGGCAGGGACTGCCTACGAGCAGTACTTC
CAGSMAGTAYEQYF
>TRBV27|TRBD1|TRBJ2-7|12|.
TGTGCCAGCACCGACAGGGCAGACGAGCAGTACTTC
CASTDRADEQYF
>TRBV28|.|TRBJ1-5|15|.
TGTGCCATCAAGCAATTGGGTTTCGGCAATCAGCCCCAGCATTTT
CAIKQLGFGNQPQHF
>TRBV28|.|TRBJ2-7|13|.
TGTGCCAGCTCAACCGGGACCTGGGGCGAGCAGTACTTC
CASSTGTWGEQYF
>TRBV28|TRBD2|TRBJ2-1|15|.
TGTGCCAGCAGTCTAGGACTAGCGGGAGACAACGAGCAGTTCTTC
CASSLGLAGDNEQFF
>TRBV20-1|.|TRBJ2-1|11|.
TGCAGTGCTACACTAGCATATGAGCAGCTCTTC
CSATLAYEQLF
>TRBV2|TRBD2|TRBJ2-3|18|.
TGTGCCAGTTGGGGGGCTGGGACTAGCGGGGGGGCTGAAGATACGCAGTATTTT
CASWGAGTSGGAEDTQYF
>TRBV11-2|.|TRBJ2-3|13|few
TGTGCCAGCAGCTTAGGTAGCACAGATACGCAGTATTTT
CASSLGSTDTQYF
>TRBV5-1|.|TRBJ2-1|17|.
TGCGCCAGCAGCTTGGCCGGAGGGACAAGCTCCTACAATGAGCAGTTCTTC
CASSLAGGTSSYNEQFF
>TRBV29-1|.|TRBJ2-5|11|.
TGCAGCGCCCAACGGGGGGAGACCCAGTACTTC
CSAQRGETQYF
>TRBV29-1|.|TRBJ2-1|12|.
TGCAGCGTTGAAGGGCTGGAGAATGAGCAGTTCTTC
CSVEGLENEQFF
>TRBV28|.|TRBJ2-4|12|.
TGTGCCAGCAGTTTAACCAAAAACATTCGGTACTTC
CASSLTKNIRYF
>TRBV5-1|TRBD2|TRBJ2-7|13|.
TGCGCCAGCAGCTTCTCTAGCGGGCGCGAGCAGTACTTC
CASSFSSGREQYF
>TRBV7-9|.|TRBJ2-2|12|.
TGTGCCAGCAGGGACCAGGGGGGGGAGCTGTTTTTT
CASRDQGGELFF
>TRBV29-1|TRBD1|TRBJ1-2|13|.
TGCAGCGCTGGGGACAGGGGGCCCTATGGCTACACCTTC
CSAGDRGPYGYTF
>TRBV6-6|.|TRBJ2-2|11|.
TGCGCCCACCAAGATACCGGGGAGCTGTTTTTT
CAHQDTGELFF
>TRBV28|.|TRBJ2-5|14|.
TGTGCCAGCGCTTATGGGGGTGACTTAAAGACCCAGTACTTC
CASAYGGDLKTQYF
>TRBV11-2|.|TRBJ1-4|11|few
TGTGCCAGCAGCTTTGGAGAAAAACTGTTTTTT
CASSFGEKLFF
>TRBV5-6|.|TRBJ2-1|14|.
TGTGCCAGCAGCTTGACCGGAGGGCCCAATGAGCAGTTCTTC
CASSLTGGPNEQFF
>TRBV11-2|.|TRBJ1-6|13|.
TGTGCCAGCAGCCTCAGCAGTAATTCACCCCTCCACTTT
CASSLSSNSPLHF
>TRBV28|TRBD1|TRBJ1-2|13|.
TGTGCCAGCAGTGTCCAGGGGGCGCGTGGCTACACCTTC
CASSVQGARGYTF
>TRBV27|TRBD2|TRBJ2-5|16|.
TGTGCCAGCAGTTTATCTCCGGTGGGAGGGTTGGTGACCCAGTACTTC
CASSLSPVGGLVTQYF
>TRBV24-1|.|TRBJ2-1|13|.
TGTGCCACCAGTGGACCGAACTACAATGAGCAGTTCTTC
CATSGPNYNEQFF
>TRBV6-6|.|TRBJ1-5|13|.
TGTGCCAGCACTGGGGTCCCCCATCAGCCCCAGCATTTT
CASTGVPHQPQHF
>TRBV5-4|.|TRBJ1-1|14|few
TGCGCCAGCGGACCTGGACAAGCGAACACTGAAGCTTTCTTT
CASGPGQANTEAFF
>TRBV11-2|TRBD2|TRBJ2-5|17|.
TGTGCCAGCAGCTTAGATCGGCCTAGCGGGCAGAAAGAGACCCAGTACTTC
CASSLDRPSGQKETQYF
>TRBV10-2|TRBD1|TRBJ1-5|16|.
TGCGCCAGCAGTGAGTCGGAAGGGGGCTGGAATCAGCCCCAGCATTTT
CASSESEGGWNQPQHF
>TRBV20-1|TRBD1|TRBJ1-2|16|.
TGCAGTGCTAGAGATCCGGGACAGAGTTTAAACTATGGCTACACCTTC
CSARDPGQSLNYGYTF
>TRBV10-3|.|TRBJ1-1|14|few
TGTGCCATCAATGGGGCCGGGGGGAACACTGAAGCTTTCTTT
CAINGAGGNTEAFF